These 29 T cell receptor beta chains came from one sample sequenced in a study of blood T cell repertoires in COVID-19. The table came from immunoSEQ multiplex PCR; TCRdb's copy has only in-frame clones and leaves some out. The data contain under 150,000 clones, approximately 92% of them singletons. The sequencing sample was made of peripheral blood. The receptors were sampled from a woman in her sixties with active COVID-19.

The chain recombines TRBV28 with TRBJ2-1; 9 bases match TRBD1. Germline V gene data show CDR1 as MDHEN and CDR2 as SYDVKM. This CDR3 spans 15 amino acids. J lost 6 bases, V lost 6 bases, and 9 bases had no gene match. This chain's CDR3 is CASRVPQGARNEQFF. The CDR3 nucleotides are TGTGCCAGCAGGGTCCCACAGGGGGCGCGCAATGAGCAGTTCTTC.

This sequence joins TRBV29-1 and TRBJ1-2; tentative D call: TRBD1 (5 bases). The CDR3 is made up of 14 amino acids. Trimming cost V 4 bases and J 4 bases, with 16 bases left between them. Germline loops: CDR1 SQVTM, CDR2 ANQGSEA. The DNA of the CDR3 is TGCAGCGTTGCTGCTTCACAGGCCCCCTATGGCTACACCTTC. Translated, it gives CSVAASQAPYGYTF.

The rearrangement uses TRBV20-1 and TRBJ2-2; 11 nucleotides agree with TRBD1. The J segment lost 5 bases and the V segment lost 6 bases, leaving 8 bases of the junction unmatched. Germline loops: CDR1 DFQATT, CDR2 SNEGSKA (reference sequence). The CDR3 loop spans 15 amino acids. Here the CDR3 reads CSASGQGARTGELFF. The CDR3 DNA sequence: TGCAGTGCCAGTGGACAGGGGGCGCGGACCGGGGAGCTGTTTTTT.

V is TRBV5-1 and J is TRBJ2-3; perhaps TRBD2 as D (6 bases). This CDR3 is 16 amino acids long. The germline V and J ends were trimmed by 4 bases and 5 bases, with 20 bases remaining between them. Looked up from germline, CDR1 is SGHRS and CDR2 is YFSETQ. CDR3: CASSVRGGTLGDTQYF. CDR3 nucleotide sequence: TGCGCCAGCAGCGTGCGGGGCGGGACTTTGGGAGATACGCAGTATTTT.

CDR3 residues: CASSSPLAGAYNEQFF. The CDR3 coding sequence is TGTGCCAGCAGTTCGCCCTTAGCGGGAGCCTACAATGAGCAGTTCTTC. V gene TRBV28 combines with J gene TRBJ2-1; 9 nucleotides match TRBD2. The CDR3 contains 16 residues. From germline, CDR1 is MDHEN and CDR2 SYDVKM. V gave up 4 bases and J gave up 2 bases; unmatched junction bases: 6.

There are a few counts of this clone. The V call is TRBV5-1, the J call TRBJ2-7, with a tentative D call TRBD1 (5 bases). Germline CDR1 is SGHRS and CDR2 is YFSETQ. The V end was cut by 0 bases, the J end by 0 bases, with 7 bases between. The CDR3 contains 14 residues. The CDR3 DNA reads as TGCGCCAGCAGCTTGGAGGGGAACTCCTACGAGCAGTACTTC. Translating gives CASSLEGNSYEQYF.

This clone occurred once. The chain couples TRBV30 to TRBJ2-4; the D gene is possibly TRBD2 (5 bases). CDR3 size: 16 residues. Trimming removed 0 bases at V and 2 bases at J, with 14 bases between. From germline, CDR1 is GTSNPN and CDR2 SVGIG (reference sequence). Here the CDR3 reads CAWSVWRGLSKNIQYF. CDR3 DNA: TGTGCCTGGAGTGTGTGGAGAGGGTTATCCAAAAACATTCAGTACTTC.

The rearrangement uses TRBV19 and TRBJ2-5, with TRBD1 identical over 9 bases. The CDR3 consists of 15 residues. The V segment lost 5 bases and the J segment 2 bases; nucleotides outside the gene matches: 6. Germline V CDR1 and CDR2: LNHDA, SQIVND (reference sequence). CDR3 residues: CASSAQGARQETQYF. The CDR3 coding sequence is TGTGCCAGTAGTGCACAGGGGGCGAGACAAGAGACCCAGTACTTC. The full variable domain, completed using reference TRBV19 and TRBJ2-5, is DGGITQSPKYLFRKEGQNVTLSCEQNLNHDAMYWYRQDPGQGLRLIYYSQIVNDFQKGDIAEGYSVSREKKESFPLTVTSAQKNPTAFYLCASSAQGARQETQYFGPGTRLLVL.

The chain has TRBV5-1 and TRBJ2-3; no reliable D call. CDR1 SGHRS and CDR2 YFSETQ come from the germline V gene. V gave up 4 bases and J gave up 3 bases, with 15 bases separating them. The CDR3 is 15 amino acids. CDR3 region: CASSPTELRTDTQYF. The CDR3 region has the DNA TGCGCCAGCAGCCCCACGGAGTTACGGACAGATACGCAGTATTTT.

CDR3 sequence: CASSPPGTHDGYTF. The CDR3 nucleotides are TGTGCCAGCAGTCCCCCCGGGACACACGATGGCTACACCTTC. V usage is TRBV28 and J usage is TRBJ1-2, with D perhaps matching TRBD1 (6 bases). This CDR3 is 14 amino acids long. V lost 5 bases, J lost 6 bases, and 16 bases lay in between. Germline V gene lookup returns CDR1 MDHEN and CDR2 SYDVKM.

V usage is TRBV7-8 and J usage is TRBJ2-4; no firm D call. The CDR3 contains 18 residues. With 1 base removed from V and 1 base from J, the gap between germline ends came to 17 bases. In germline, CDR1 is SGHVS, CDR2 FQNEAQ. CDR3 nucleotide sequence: TGTGCCAGCAGCTTAGTGAGGCTAGGCGGTGCGGCCAAAAACATTCAGTACTTC. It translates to CASSLVRLGGAAKNIQYF.

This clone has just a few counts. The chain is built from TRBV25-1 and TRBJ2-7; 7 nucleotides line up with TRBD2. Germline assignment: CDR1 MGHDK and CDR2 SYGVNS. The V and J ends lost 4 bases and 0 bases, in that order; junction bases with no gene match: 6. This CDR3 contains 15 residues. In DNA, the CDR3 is TGTGCCAGCAGTGGATCGGGAGGTCTCTCCTACGAGCAGTACTTC. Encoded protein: CASSGSGGLSYEQYF.

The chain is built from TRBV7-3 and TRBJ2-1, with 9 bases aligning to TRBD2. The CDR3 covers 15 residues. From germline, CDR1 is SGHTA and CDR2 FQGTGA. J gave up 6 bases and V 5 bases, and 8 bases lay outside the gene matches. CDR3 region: CASSLSGGRANEQFF. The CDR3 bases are TGTGCCAGCAGCCTTTCCGGCGGGAGGGCCAATGAGCAGTTCTTC.

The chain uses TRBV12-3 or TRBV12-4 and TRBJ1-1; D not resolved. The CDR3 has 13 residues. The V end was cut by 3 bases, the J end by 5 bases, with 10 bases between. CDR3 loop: CASSLTVRTEAFF. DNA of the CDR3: TGTGCCAGCAGTTTGACGGTGAGGACTGAAGCTTTCTTT.

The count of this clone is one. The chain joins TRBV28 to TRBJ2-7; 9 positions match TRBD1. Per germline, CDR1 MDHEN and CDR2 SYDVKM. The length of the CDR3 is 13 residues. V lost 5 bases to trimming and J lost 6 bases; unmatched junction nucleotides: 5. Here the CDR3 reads CASSPGQGPEQYF. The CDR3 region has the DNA TGTGCCAGCAGTCCGGGACAGGGACCCGAGCAGTACTTC.

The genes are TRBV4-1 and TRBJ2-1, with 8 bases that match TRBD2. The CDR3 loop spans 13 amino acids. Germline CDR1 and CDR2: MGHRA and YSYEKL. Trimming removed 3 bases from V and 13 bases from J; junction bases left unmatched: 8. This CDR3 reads CASSQEGLVIQFF. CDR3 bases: TGCGCCAGCAGCCAGGAGGGACTAGTGATCCAGTTCTTC.

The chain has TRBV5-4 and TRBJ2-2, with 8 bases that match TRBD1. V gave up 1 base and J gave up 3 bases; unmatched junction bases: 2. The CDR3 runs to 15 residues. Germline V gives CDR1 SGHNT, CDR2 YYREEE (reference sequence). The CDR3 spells CASSLYRGDTGELFF. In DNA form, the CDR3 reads TGTGCCAGCAGCTTGTACAGGGGGGACACCGGGGAGCTGTTTTTT.

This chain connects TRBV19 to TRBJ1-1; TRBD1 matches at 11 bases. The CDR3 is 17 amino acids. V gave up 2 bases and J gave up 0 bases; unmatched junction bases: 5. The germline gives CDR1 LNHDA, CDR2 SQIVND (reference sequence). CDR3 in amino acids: CASSIMGQGDMNTEAFF. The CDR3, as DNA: TGTGCCAGTAGTATAATGGGACAGGGGGATATGAACACTGAAGCTTTCTTT.

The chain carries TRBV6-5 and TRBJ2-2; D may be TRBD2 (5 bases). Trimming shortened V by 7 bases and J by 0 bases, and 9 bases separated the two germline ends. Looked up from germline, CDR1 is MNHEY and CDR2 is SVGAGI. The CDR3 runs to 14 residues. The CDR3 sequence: CASIGNANTGELFF. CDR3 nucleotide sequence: TGTGCCAGCATCGGGAATGCGAACACCGGGGAGCTGTTTTTT.

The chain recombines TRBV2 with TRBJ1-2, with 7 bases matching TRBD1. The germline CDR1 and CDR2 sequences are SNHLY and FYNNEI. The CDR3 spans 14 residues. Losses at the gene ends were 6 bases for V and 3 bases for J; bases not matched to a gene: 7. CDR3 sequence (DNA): TGTGCCAGCAGGCAACAGGGGTTCTACTATGGCTACACCTTC. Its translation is CASRQQGFYYGYTF.

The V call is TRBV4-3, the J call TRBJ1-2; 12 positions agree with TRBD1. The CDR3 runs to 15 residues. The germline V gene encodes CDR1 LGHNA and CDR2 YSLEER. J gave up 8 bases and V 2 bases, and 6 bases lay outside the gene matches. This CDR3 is CASSQMGQGAQGYTF. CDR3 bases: TGCGCCAGCAGCCAAATGGGACAGGGGGCTCAAGGCTACACCTTC.

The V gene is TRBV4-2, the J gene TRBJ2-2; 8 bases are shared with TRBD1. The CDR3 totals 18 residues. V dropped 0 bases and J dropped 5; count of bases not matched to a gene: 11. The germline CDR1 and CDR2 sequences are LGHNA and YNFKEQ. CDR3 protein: CASSQDRIRGPRTGELFF. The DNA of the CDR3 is TGTGCCAGCAGCCAAGATCGAATCAGGGGGCCAAGGACCGGGGAGCTGTTTTTT.

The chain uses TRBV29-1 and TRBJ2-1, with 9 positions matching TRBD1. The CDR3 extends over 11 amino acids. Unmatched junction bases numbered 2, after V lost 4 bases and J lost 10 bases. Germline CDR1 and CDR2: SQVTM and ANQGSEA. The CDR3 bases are TGCAGCGTTGGGGGACAGGGAGAGCAGTTCTTC. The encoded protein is CSVGGQGEQFF.

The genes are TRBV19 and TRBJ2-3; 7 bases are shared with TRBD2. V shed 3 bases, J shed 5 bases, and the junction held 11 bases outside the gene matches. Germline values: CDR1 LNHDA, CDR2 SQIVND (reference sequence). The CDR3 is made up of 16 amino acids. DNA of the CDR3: TGTGCCAGTAGTATCCCGGGGGGACGGGCACAAGATACGCAGTATTTT. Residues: CASSIPGGRAQDTQYF.

CDR3 region: CASSDRVQPQHF. CDR3 nucleotides: TGTGCCAGTAGTGACAGGGTCCAGCCCCAGCATTTT. The chain is built from TRBV19 and TRBJ1-5; 7 bases map to TRBD1. The germline V gene has CDR1 LNHDA and CDR2 SQIVND (reference sequence). This CDR3 is 12 amino acids long. Losses at the gene ends were 5 bases for V and 7 bases for J; bases not matched to a gene: 2.

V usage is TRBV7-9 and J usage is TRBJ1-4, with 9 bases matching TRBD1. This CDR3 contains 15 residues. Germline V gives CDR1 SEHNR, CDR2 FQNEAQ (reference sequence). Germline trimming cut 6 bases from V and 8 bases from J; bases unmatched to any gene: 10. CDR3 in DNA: TGTGCCAGCAGATCGTCCGGGACAGGGAACGAAAAACTGTTTTTT. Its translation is CASRSSGTGNEKLFF.

The CDR3, as DNA: TGTGCCAGTACCCAGGGCAGCCAAGAGACCCAGTACTTC. Its protein product is CASTQGSQETQYF. The J gene is TRBJ2-5, the V gene TRBV19; TRBD1 might be the D (5 bases). Trimming cost V 7 bases and J 1 base, with 10 bases left between them. There are 13 residues in the CDR3. Germline-derived CDR1 and CDR2 are LNHDA and SQIVND (reference sequence).

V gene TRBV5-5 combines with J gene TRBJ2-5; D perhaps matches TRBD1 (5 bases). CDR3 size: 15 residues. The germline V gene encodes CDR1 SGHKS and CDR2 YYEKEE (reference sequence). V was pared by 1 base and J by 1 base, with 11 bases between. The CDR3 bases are TGTGCCAGCAGCTTGTGGAATGGGGCCCAAGAGACCCAGTACTTC. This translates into CASSLWNGAQETQYF.

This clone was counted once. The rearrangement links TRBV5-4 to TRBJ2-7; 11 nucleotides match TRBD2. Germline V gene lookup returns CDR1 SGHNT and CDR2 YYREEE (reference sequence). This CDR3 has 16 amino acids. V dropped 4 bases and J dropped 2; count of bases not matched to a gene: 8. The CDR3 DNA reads TGTGCCAGCAGCCCACGACTAGCGGGATATCCCTACGAGCAGTACTTC. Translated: CASSPRLAGYPYEQYF. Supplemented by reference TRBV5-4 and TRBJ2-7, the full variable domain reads ETGVTQSPTHLIKTRGQQVTLRCSSQSGHNTVSWYQQALGQGPQFIFQYYREEENGRGNFPPRFSGLQFPNYSSELNVNALELDDSALYLCASSPRLAGYPYEQYFGPGTRLTVT.